This TCR beta chain is from a study of low-dose radiotherapy and immunotherapy resistance in tumors (dated by TCRdb to between 2021 and 2024). Regarding the study in general: In Cohort 1, 0.5 Gy per fraction was delivered every 2 weeks, and a total PTV dose of 6.5 Gy was prescribed. In Cohort 2, 1 Gy per fraction was delivered every two weeks, for a total of 13 Gy over 26 weeks. Patients were given nivolumab as a 240 mg flat dose every two weeks and ipilimumab at 1 mg/kg every six weeks, with both drugs delivered intravenously. Intravenous cyclophosphamide at 200 mg/m2 was administered every two weeks, one day ahead of each radiation and immunotherapy administration. Starting on cycle 1 day 1, patients took 300 mg of aspirin by mouth once a day for four cycles. The trial did not randomize participants into treatment groups. The translational analysis covered eight patients: three from the first dose cohort and the first five from the second dose cohort.

Donors were enrolled in RACIN, a single-arm phase I dose-escalation trial combining nivolumab, ipilimumab, aspirin, low-dose cyclophosphamide and low-dose radiotherapy. Eligible patients had advanced, TIL-negative solid tumors. First-strand cDNA was synthesized using Superscript III and a set of TRAV- and TRBV-specific primers, so that both TCRalpha and TCRbeta chains were covered. TCRs were amplified for around 20 PCR cycles with Phusion, using a constant-region primer paired with the adapter attached to the V primers. Isolated mRNA was amplified with the MessageAmp II aRNA Amplification Kit, using a roughly 15-hour in vitro transcription at 37°C. mRNA for TCR sequencing was isolated with the Dynabeads mRNA DIRECT Purification Kit. Indexed Illumina adapters were added in a second Phusion PCR of around 27 cycles, and the PCR products were purified with AMPure XP beads. From the authors' description of their analysis: Custom Perl scripts pooled TCR sequences encoding the same protein, removed out-of-frame sequences and computed each clonotype's abundance. Any TCR sequence backed by just one read was left out of the analysis. Among the metrics used to describe the repertoires were Shannon entropy, Gini index, clonality, richness, and the frequency of TCRs shared between repertoires. TCRdb reprocessed the public reads (quality trimming at Q25 with fastp, clone calling with MiXCR) and kept in-frame beta chains. Each CDR3 protein gets just one entry, which takes the most common genes and DNA from the rows behind it. These V and J calls derive from TCRdb rather than the authors' analysis. The sample has 10,000 to 15,000 distinct CDR3 sequences on record, roughly 80% of them singletons. 3.4% of the sample is held by the ten biggest clonotypes.

From a lookup of the germline V gene, CDR1 and CDR2 are MDHEN and SYDVKM. Ends trimmed: V by 1 base, J by 3 bases; bases unmatched to a gene: 5. Counted from cysteine to phenylalanine, this CDR3 has 16 amino acids. Just the 48-base CDR3 DNA is kept, in frame starting at base 1. Concerning this clonotype itself: This receptor's antigen is unknown. The sample holds no much larger clone one base away, and base qualities are not on file.

The sequence came from a human donor with advanced metastatic prostate, ovarian, gallbladder or colorectal cancer (not recorded which). This table probably holds off-target reads from a library built for another chain. The V and J segments used are TRBV28 and TRBJ1-1; 10 bases in between match TRBD1. The nucleotides are TGTGCCAGCAGTTTATCGTTAGGACAGGGGGACACTGAAGCTTTCTTT. This translates into CASSLSLGQGDTEAFF.